These T cell receptor beta chains were read from a single sample in a study of T cell repertoires in cytomegalovirus infection. These receptors' targets are unknown. MiXCR, applied by TCRdb to the reads, yields one record per CDR3 protein. This sample carries 550,000 to 700,000 distinct CDR3 sequences, 35% to 50% of them seen once, and the ten largest clones take over 45%. The sample here was cultured PBMCs, taken from culture after CMV antigen stimulation. Source of these receptors: a human donor in good health (CMV status not recorded). Some clones in this sample may be carry-over from other donors' samples. Both conserved end residues are part of each CDR3. The order of the fields is clone size, J gene, V gene, D gene, CDR3 protein, CDR3 DNA. The D gene is left open where the match is weak. Part of the rows lack a size; the others show once, few, many or a class for expanded clones.

>few|TRBJ2-3|TRBV7-2|-
CASSLEVAAGTDTQYF
TGTGCCAGCAGCTTAGAGGTAGCGGCAGGAACAGATACGCAGTATTTT
>many|TRBJ1-5|TRBV7-2|-
CASSLLSNQPQHF
TGTGCCAGCAGCTTATTGTCCAATCAGCCCCAGCATTTT
>few|TRBJ2-3|TRBV27|-
CASSLAGWADTQYF
TGTGCCAGCAGTTTAGCAGGTTGGGCAGATACGCAGTATTTT
>few|TRBJ2-1|TRBV20-1|TRBD2
CSAEIGRLADEQFF
TGCAGTGCCGAGATAGGGCGACTAGCGGATGAGCAGTTCTTC
>-|TRBJ2-1|TRBV11-2|-
CASSLFAVGYNEQFF
TGTGCCAGCAGCTTGTTCGCGGTAGGCTACAATGAGCAGTTCTTC
>few|TRBJ2-2|TRBV7-2|-
CASSLGYIRTGELFF
TGTGCCAGCAGCTTAGGGTACATTCGGACCGGGGAGCTGTTTTTT
>once|TRBJ2-5|TRBV12-3/TRBV12-4|-
CASSPPGVQTQYF
TGTGCCAGCAGTCCCCCGGGGGTGCAGACCCAGTACTTC
>-|TRBJ2-7|TRBV28|TRBD2
CASKAGGSSYEQYF
TGTGCCAGCAAAGCGGGGGGAAGCTCCTACGAGCAGTACTTC
>-|TRBJ1-2|TRBV19|-
CASTPTGRVKGGYTF
TGTGCCAGTACCCCTACGGGCAGGGTTAAAGGCGGCTACACCTTC
>-|TRBJ1-5|TRBV28|-
CASTNPRSQHF
TGTGCCAGTACCAACCCTCGGTCCCAGCATTTT
>few|TRBJ2-1|TRBV12-5|-
CASGFRRGGEQFF
TGTGCTAGTGGTTTCCGCAGGGGGGGTGAGCAGTTCTTC
>few|TRBJ2-7|TRBV12-3/TRBV12-4|-
CASSPGQFSAEQYF
TGTGCCAGCAGTCCCGGTCAATTCTCTGCCGAGCAGTACTTC
>many|TRBJ1-5|TRBV7-2|-
CASSFSQGPGPQHF
TGTGCCAGCAGCTTCTCTCAGGGACCCGGGCCCCAGCATTTT
>-|TRBJ1-4|TRBV7-9|-
CASSPGNWEKLFF
TGTGCCAGCAGCCCGGGGAACTGGGAAAAACTGTTTTTT
>few|TRBJ1-2|TRBV7-8|-
CASSLVRGTPLTF
TGTGCCAGCAGCTTAGTAAGGGGGACACCACTCACCTTC